Listed below are T cell receptor beta chains from one sample, sequenced in a study of regulatory T cells in long-lasting Graves disease. TCRdb ran MiXCR on the multiplex PCR reads and lists one entry per CDR3 protein. Counted here are a few hundred thousand distinct CDR3 sequences, roughly 20% occurring once; the ten biggest clones make up around 30%. The sample here was peripheral blood mononuclear cells (PBMCs), taken when the disease was refractory, from a patient treated with antithyroid drugs. These receptors were collected from a woman aged 40-49 years with Graves disease. Both conserved end residues are part of each CDR3.

>TRBV4-1|TRBJ2-2
CASSPGRGTGELFF
>TRBV28|TRBJ2-7
CASSLWMTGLPYEQYF
>TRBV30|TRBJ1-5
CAWSGAGVQPQHF
>TRBV30|TRBJ1-1
CAWVDRGLTEAFF
>TRBV12-3/TRBV12-4|TRBJ2-2
CASSPVAGTGELFF
>TRBV19|TRBJ1-5
CASSMEGGQPQHF
>TRBV4-2|TRBJ2-5
CASSQVSSGTGETQYF
>TRBV10-3|TRBJ1-1
CAIREGVDTEAFF
>TRBV10-2|TRBJ2-2
CASKLAVNTGELFF
>TRBV27|TRBJ1-2
CASSSIASSHGYTF
>TRBV6-1|TRBJ1-4
CASSSRRNNEKLFF
>TRBV5-1|TRBJ2-7
CASSLGSGAGEQYF
>TRBV6-2/TRBV6-3|TRBJ2-3
CASSSGPEDTQYF
>TRBV20-1|TRBJ1-5
CSARPLTQRSQPQHF
>TRBV6-1|TRBJ2-7
CASRLNGSYEQYF
>TRBV28|TRBJ1-5
CASSFFADREVSNQPQHF
>TRBV7-6|TRBJ1-6
CASSPRILGTNSPLHF
>TRBV28|TRBJ2-1
CASSFSGLAASGVSYNEQFF
>TRBV3-1|TRBJ1-1
CASSHGETYRGEAFF
>TRBV10-2|TRBJ2-3
CASSTENTDTQYF
>TRBV5-1|TRBJ2-7
CASSRTTGGSSYEQYF
>TRBV3-1|TRBJ2-7
CASSQEGTGDEQYF
>TRBV20-1|TRBJ2-1
CSAGGTINNEQFF
>TRBV7-8|TRBJ2-2
CASSWRLVSGELFF
>TRBV7-3|TRBJ2-2
CASSSRTSSGNGELFF
>TRBV27|TRBJ1-6
CASSLGGDSPPHF